These 27 T cell receptor beta chains originate from one sample sequenced in a study of HIV-infected children after antiretroviral therapy interruption. Unique molecular identifiers were included in an RNA-based 3' RACE TCR library. TCRdb fed the 3' RACE reads into MiXCR, producing one record per CDR3 protein. The sample has around 41,000 distinct CDR3 sequences, under 8% seen once. Treatment reported: PENTA 11 planned treatment interruption arm or continuous ART arm. Source: CD45RA+ CD4+ T cells from PBMCs, pooled from several time points, taken from a donor given antiretroviral therapy, either interrupted or continuous. Subset noted: naive CD4+ CD45RA+ CD45RO- T cells. Source of these receptors: a pool of human donors with HIV.

This clonotype has at least ten counts. The V and J genes are TRBV6-5 and TRBJ2-1, with 8 bases fitting TRBD1. V dropped 7 bases and J dropped 8; count of bases not matched to a gene: 13. Per the germline V gene, CDR1 is MNHEY and CDR2 is SVGAGI. The length of the CDR3 is 15 residues. CDR3 nucleotide sequence: TGTGCCAGCACCCCAACCAGGGGGCCAAAGGATGAGCAGTTCTTC. This sequence encodes CASTPTRGPKDEQFF.

This clonotype has just a few counts. V gene TRBV14 combines with J gene TRBJ2-3; TRBD1 matches at 8 bases. With 6 bases clipped from V and 5 bases from J, the junction kept 10 bases outside the gene matches. This CDR3 spans 15 amino acids. CDR1 and CDR2 from the germline V gene are SGHDN and FVKESK. The CDR3 protein is CASSLRQGTIDTQYF. The DNA for the CDR3 is TGTGCCAGCAGTCTAAGACAGGGGACGATAGATACGCAGTATTTT. The full variable domain, rest sourced from reference TRBV14 and TRBJ2-3, is EAGVTQFPSHSVIEKGQTVTLRCDPISGHDNLYWYRRVMGKEIKFLLHFVKESKQDESGMPNNRFLAERTGGTYSTLKVQPAELEDSGVYFCASSLRQGTIDTQYFGPGTRLTVL.

This clonotype was seen at least ten times. V gene TRBV15 combines with J gene TRBJ2-1, with TRBD2 as a possible D gene (6 bases). The CDR3 has 16 residues. Trimming pared 0 bases from V and 3 bases from J, leaving 12 bases between. Germline lookup yields CDR1 LNHNV and CDR2 YYDKDF (reference sequence). The CDR3: CATSRDGSGDYNEQFF. CDR3 nucleotide sequence: TGTGCCACCAGCAGAGATGGTTCGGGAGACTACAATGAGCAGTTCTTC.

This rearrangement joins TRBV12-3 or TRBV12-4 to TRBJ1-1; 8 bases are shared with TRBD1. V trimming: 3 bases; J trimming: 5 bases; junction bases outside the gene matches: 2. CDR3 length: 13 residues. The CDR3 DNA reads TGTGCCAGCAGTTTCCACAGGGGGACTGAAGCTTTCTTT. This sequence encodes CASSFHRGTEAFF.

This clonotype appeared a few times. This rearrangement joins TRBV27 to TRBJ1-5, with a possible D match to TRBD1 (5 bases). V gave up 6 bases and J gave up 0 bases, with 15 bases separating them. Germline V gene data show CDR1 as MNHEY and CDR2 as SMNVEV (reference sequence). The CDR3 consists of 16 residues. DNA of the CDR3: TGTGCCAGCAGGGCTATCGGAAGGGGTAGCAATCAGCCCCAGCATTTT. Its translation: CASRAIGRGSNQPQHF.

This clonotype was seen many times. The chain recombines TRBV5-1 with TRBJ2-3; possible D gene TRBD1, 5 bases. V shed 4 bases and J shed 4 bases, with 19 bases lying between them. Germline V gene lookup returns CDR1 SGHRS and CDR2 YFSETQ. CDR3 length: 16 residues. CDR3 sequence reads: CASSRAGSFSSDTQYF. The CDR3 DNA is TGCGCCAGCAGCCGTGCAGGGTCGTTCTCTTCAGATACGCAGTATTTT. Full variable domain (outside the CDR3, taken from reference TRBV5-1 and TRBJ2-3): KAGVTQTPRYLIKTRGQQVTLSCSPISGHRSVSWYQQTPGQGLQFLFEYFSETQRNKGNFPGRFSGRQFSNSRSEMNVSTLELGDSALYLCASSRAGSFSSDTQYFGPGTRLTVL.

The chain recombines TRBV27 with TRBJ2-1; the match to TRBD1 covers 7 bases. The trim removed 6 bases at V and 6 bases at J, leaving 11 bases unmatched. The germline V gene has CDR1 MNHEY and CDR2 SMNVEV (reference sequence). There are 15 residues in the CDR3. CDR3 protein: CASRTARGRFNEQFF. The CDR3 region has the DNA TGTGCCAGCAGAACCGCGAGGGGGCGGTTCAATGAGCAGTTCTTC.

Many counts were recorded for this clonotype. The V gene is TRBV20-1, the J gene TRBJ1-2; D call uncertain. Trimming took off 0 bases at V and 7 bases at J, with 3 bases between the two ends. Germline CDR1 reads DFQATT; CDR2 reads SNEGSKA (reference sequence). This CDR3 is 10 amino acids long. CDR3: CSARESGYTF. The CDR3 bases are TGCAGTGCTAGAGAGAGTGGCTACACCTTC.

This clonotype was recorded at least ten times. The rearrangement joins TRBV7-3 to TRBJ1-6; 9 nucleotides match TRBD1. The length of the CDR3 is 14 residues. V gave up 5 bases and J gave up 7 bases; unmatched junction bases: 3. The germline V gene encodes CDR1 SGHTA and CDR2 FQGTGA. DNA of the CDR3: TGTGCCAGCAGCCCGGGACAGGGAAATTCACCCCTCCACTTT. It encodes CASSPGQGNSPLHF. Looking up the rest from reference TRBV7-3 and TRBJ1-6 gives the full variable domain: GAGVSQTPSNKVTEKGKYVELRCDPISGHTALYWYRQSLGQGPEFLIYFQGTGAADDSGLPNDRFFAVRPEGSVSTLKIQRTERGDSAVYLCASSPGQGNSPLHFGNGTRLTVT.

This clonotype is medium-sized. The gene calls are TRBV6-5 and TRBJ1-6; the D gene is possibly TRBD1 (5 bases). Germline V CDR1 and CDR2: MNHEY, SVGAGI. V lost 6 bases and J 2 bases, leaving 8 bases between the germline ends. CDR3 size: 14 residues. The CDR3 spells CASRATAYNSPLHF. As DNA, the CDR3 is TGTGCCAGCAGAGCGACAGCCTATAATTCACCCCTCCACTTT.

V and J are TRBV29-1 and TRBJ1-2; D gene ambiguous. The CDR3 spans 13 residues. The V gene lost 1 base and the J gene lost 8 bases, with 14 bases spanning the gap. Germline V gene data show CDR1 as SQVTM and CDR2 as ANQGSEA. The CDR3 is CSVEASQGVGYTF. CDR3 in DNA: TGCAGCGTTGAAGCCAGTCAAGGTGTGGGCTACACCTTC.

This clonotype was counted many times. This chain connects TRBV11-2 to TRBJ2-3; D gene ambiguous. The CDR3 is 18 residues long. V was shortened by 5 bases and J by 2 bases, with 23 bases between the two germline ends. CDR1 SGHAT and CDR2 FQNNGV come from the germline V gene. CDR3 in DNA: TGTGCCAGCAGCCGATTGGGTATTCCCCTGGAAGCCACAGATACGCAGTATTTT. This translates into CASSRLGIPLEATDTQYF.

This clonotype was counted ten times or more. The CDR3: CAISPRDRDTEAFF. CDR3 in DNA: TGTGCCATCAGCCCACGGGACAGGGACACTGAAGCTTTCTTT. V is TRBV10-3 and J is TRBJ1-1; 9 bases map to TRBD1. V lost 6 bases and J lost 3; bases outside the gene matches: 5. Germline lookup yields CDR1 ENHRY and CDR2 SYGVKD. The length of the CDR3 is 14 residues.

The chain is built from TRBV6-6 and TRBJ1-1; TRBD1 aligns across 8 bases. Per germline, CDR1 MNHNY and CDR2 SVGAGI (reference sequence). The CDR3 consists of 15 residues. V shed 8 bases and J 7 bases; nucleotides not matched to a gene: 15. The CDR3 spells CASFTPGQGFLEAFF. CDR3 DNA: TGTGCCAGCTTTACCCCCGGACAGGGCTTCCTTGAAGCTTTCTTT.

The table lists this clonotype with many counts. The chain is built from TRBV5-1 and TRBJ2-1; 10 bases are shared with TRBD1. Germline assignment: CDR1 SGHRS and CDR2 YFSETQ. V gave up 1 base and J gave up 5 bases; unmatched junction bases: 12. The CDR3 covers 18 residues. CDR3: CASSLRNRGQGNNNEQFF. CDR3 DNA: TGCGCCAGCAGCTTGAGAAACAGGGGACAGGGGAACAACAATGAGCAGTTCTTC.

J is TRBJ2-3 and V is TRBV7-3, with 10 positions matching TRBD1. The germline gives CDR1 SGHTA, CDR2 FQGTGA. Trimming took 5 bases from V and 6 from J; bases not matched to a gene: 11. This CDR3 is built from 16 residues. Here the CDR3 reads CASSRAGTGVDDTQYF. CDR3 sequence (DNA): TGTGCCAGCAGCCGCGCCGGGACAGGGGTTGATGATACGCAGTATTTT.

In this sample, this clonotype turned up many times. The chain recombines TRBV6-5 with TRBJ1-1, with D perhaps TRBD1 (5 bases). V was trimmed by 0 bases and J by 0 bases, leaving 20 bases between them. Per the germline V gene, CDR1 is MNHEY and CDR2 is SVGAGI. The CDR3 length is 19 residues. As DNA, the CDR3 is TGTGCCAGCAGTTACTCGACGTGGGCAGGGTTCTCCATGAACACTGAAGCTTTCTTT. Translated: CASSYSTWAGFSMNTEAFF.

This clonotype occurred many times. The chain links TRBV6-5 to TRBJ1-1; unclear D gene. The length of the CDR3 is 13 residues. Germline CDR1 reads MNHEY; CDR2 reads SVGAGI. V shed 8 bases and J shed 4 bases, with 14 bases lying between them. CDR3 amino acids: CASASSQSTEAFF. The CDR3 region has the DNA TGTGCCAGCGCCTCCTCACAGAGCACTGAAGCTTTCTTT.

In its sample, this clonotype was seen many times. V is TRBV4-1 and J is TRBJ2-1; TRBD2 is a possible D gene (6 bases). This CDR3 has 16 amino acids. CDR1 is MGHRA, CDR2 YSYEKL, per germline. V lost 0 bases to trimming and J lost 7 bases, with 16 bases between them. The CDR3 reads CASSQDGLFLGNEQFF. CDR3 coding DNA: TGCGCCAGCAGCCAAGACGGACTATTTTTAGGGAATGAGCAGTTCTTC.

In this sample, this clonotype turned up a few times. J is TRBJ1-5 and V is TRBV2; 8 bases map to TRBD1. This CDR3 is 17 amino acids long. The J segment lost 2 bases and the V segment lost 2 bases, leaving 8 bases of the junction unmatched. The germline V gene has CDR1 SNHLY and CDR2 FYNNEI. In nucleotides, the CDR3 is TGTGCCAGCAGTGAACAGGGGGCTGGGTTTGGCAATCAGCCCCAGCATTTT. Protein product: CASSEQGAGFGNQPQHF.

The chain joins TRBV2 to TRBJ2-5; 7 nucleotides align to TRBD1. Germline V gene data show CDR1 as SNHLY and CDR2 as FYNNEI. Trimming at V came to 7 bases and at J to 9 bases, leaving 11 bases not matched to a gene. The length of the CDR3 is 13 residues. The CDR3 region has the DNA TGTGCCAGCACCGCTTATCCGCAGGGGGCCCAGTACTTC. This sequence encodes CASTAYPQGAQYF.

This clonotype appeared many times. This chain connects TRBV24-1 to TRBJ2-2, with D possibly being TRBD1 (6 bases). CDR3 length: 13 residues. From germline, CDR1 is KGHDR and CDR2 SFDVKD. V lost 4 bases to trimming and J lost 7 bases, with 9 bases between them. CDR3 in DNA: TGTGCCACCAGTGACCTCAGGGGCGGGGAGCTGTTTTTT. Translating gives CATSDLRGGELFF.

This clonotype has a count of ten or more. This rearrangement joins TRBV19 to TRBJ1-1; D is uncertain. This CDR3 is 15 amino acids long. Germline V gene sequence: CDR1 LNHDA, CDR2 SQIVND (reference sequence). Trimming removed 7 bases at V and 3 bases at J, with 18 bases between. CDR3 sequence: CASTNSRGVHTEAFF. CDR3 DNA sequence: TGTGCCAGTACGAATTCTCGGGGTGTGCACACTGAAGCTTTCTTT.

This clonotype was counted at least ten times. The genes are TRBV19 and TRBJ1-5; D gene uncertain. Per the germline V gene, CDR1 is LNHDA and CDR2 is SQIVND (reference sequence). V shed 6 bases and J shed 1 base, with 22 bases lying between them. The CDR3 is 18 amino acids. CDR3 sequence (DNA): TGTGCCAGTAGCCCCACTCACCCAAGTGGAGGAAGCAATCAGCCCCAGCATTTT. Translating gives CASSPTHPSGGSNQPQHF.

This clonotype appeared many times. The V call is TRBV12-3 or TRBV12-4, the J call TRBJ2-5; TRBD2 agrees at 10 bases. The CDR3 has 17 amino acids. Germline trimming cut 6 bases from V and 3 bases from J; bases unmatched to any gene: 13. DNA of the CDR3: TGTGCCAGCAGCCTCCCTCCTAGCGGGGGCAGGAAAGAGACCCAGTACTTC. The encoded protein is CASSLPPSGGRKETQYF.

V gene TRBV19 combines with J gene TRBJ1-2, with TRBD1 as a possible D gene (6 bases). The V gene's germline CDR1 is LNHDA and CDR2 SQIVND (reference sequence). V lost 5 bases and J 4 bases, leaving 11 bases between the germline ends. The CDR3 totals 13 residues. This CDR3 is CASSLARGYGYTF. CDR3 nucleotide sequence: TGTGCCAGTAGTCTGGCCAGGGGCTATGGCTACACCTTC. Variable domain in full (rest from reference TRBV19 and TRBJ1-2): DGGITQSPKYLFRKEGQNVTLSCEQNLNHDAMYWYRQDPGQGLRLIYYSQIVNDFQKGDIAEGYSVSREKKESFPLTVTSAQKNPTAFYLCASSLARGYGYTFGSGTRLTVV.

The chain couples TRBV6-6 to TRBJ2-3; D gene unclear. Trimming pared 5 bases from V and 1 base from J, leaving 13 bases between. Germline V gene sequence: CDR1 MNHNY, CDR2 SVGAGI (reference sequence). This CDR3 region has 15 residues. Written as DNA, the CDR3 is TGTGCCAGCAGTCTACTTATCGGCGGCACAGATACGCAGTATTTT. Its translation: CASSLLIGGTDTQYF.